This TCR beta chain was obtained from a study of shared clonotypes between healthy human individuals. Investigators divided CD4+ cells into CD45RA+ naive and CD45RA-negative memory subsets. Deep-level running was used for the assay. Per sorted-subset replicate PCR, input was around 200 ng DNA, representing roughly 30,000 T cell genomes. Here immunoSEQ multiplex PCR was the method, and the copy in TCRdb shows in-frame clones only, minus some. The sample includes 2 million to 2.5 million clones, 90% to 96% seen only once; the top ten take about 0.13%. Germline trimming cut 4 bases from V and 8 bases from J; bases unmatched to any gene: 8. Germline V gene sequence: CDR1 SGHRS, CDR2 YFSETQ. This CDR3 is built from 14 residues.

This receptor was taken from a young man in good health. The chain recombines TRBV5-1 with TRBJ2-1, with 8 nucleotides matching TRBD1. Sequenced: naive CD4+ T cells sorted from blood. Indicated subset: CD45RA+ positively selected. The CDR3 loop reads CASSKGQGFDEQFF. CDR3 sequence (DNA): TGCGCCAGCAGCAAAGGACAGGGATTCGATGAGCAGTTCTTC.